This paragraph covers one T cell receptor beta chain sequence. Its specificity is unknown. Repertoires were generated with immunoSEQ multiplex PCR, while TCRdb's copy carries only in-frame clones and drops some. The sample yields tens of thousands of clones, around 84% seen once. The entry originates in a study of T cell clones after liver transplantation. Study summary: Patients counted as tolerant after at least one year off all immunosuppression, enzymes not exceeding twice normal.

General observations from the study: Conclusions were preliminary, with small, heterogeneous patient groups. Graft donor-reactive T cells possibly entered the graft instead of undergoing deletion.

This TCR derives from a human donor who received a liver transplant. The source was CD4+ T cells from blood, collected before liver transplant.

The CDR3 reads CASRPGDTHLHTEAFF. The CDR3 region has the DNA TGCGCCAGTCGGCCAGGGGACACGCACCTTCACACTGAAGCTTTCTTT. The chain is built from TRBV4-3 and TRBJ1-1; the D gene is possibly TRBD1 (6 bases). Deletions cut 9 bases from V and 3 bases from J, with 23 bases between. CDR1 LGHNA and CDR2 YSLEER come from the germline V gene. The CDR3 is 16 residues long.